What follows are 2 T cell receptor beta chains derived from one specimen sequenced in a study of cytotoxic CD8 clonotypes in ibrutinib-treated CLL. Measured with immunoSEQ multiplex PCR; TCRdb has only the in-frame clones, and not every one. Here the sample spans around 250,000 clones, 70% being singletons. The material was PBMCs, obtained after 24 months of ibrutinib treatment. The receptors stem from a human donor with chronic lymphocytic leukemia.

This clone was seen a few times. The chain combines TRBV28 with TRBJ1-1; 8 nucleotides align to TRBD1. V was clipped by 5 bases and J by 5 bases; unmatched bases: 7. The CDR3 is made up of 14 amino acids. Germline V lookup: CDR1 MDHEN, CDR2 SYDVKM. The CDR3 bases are TGTGCCAGCAGTACCGAGGACAGGGCTACTGAAGCTTTCTTT. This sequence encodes CASSTEDRATEAFF.

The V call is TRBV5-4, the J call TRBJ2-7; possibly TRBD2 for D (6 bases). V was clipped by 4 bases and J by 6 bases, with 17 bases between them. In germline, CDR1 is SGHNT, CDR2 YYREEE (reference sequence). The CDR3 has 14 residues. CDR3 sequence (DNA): TGTGCCAGCAGCCCGGAGGGTTGGGCCCCCGAGCAGTACTTC. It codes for CASSPEGWAPEQYF.